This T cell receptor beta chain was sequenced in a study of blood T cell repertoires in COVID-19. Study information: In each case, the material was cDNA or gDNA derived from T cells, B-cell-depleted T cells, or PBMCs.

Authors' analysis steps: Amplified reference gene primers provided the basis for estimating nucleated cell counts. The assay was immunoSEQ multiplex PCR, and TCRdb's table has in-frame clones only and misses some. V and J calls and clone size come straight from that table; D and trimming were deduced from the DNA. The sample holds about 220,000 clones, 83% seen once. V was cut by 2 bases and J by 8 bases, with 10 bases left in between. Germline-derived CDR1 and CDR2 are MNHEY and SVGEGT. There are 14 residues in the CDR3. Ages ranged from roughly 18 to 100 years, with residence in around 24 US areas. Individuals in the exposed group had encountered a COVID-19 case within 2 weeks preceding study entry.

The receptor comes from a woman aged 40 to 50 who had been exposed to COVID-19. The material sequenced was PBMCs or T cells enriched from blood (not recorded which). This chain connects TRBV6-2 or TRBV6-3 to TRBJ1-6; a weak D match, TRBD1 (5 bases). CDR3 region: CASSYQGVDSPLHF. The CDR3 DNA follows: TGTGCCAGCAGTTACCAGGGTGTAGATTCACCCCTCCACTTT.